The sequence of this T cell receptor beta chain was determined in a study of graft-versus-host responses after intestinal transplantation. As to this clone: What it binds is not known.

Study-level findings and limits: Allografts of patients with graft-donor T cell macrochimerism showed high graft-versus-host to host-versus-graft clone ratios.

The table came from immunoSEQ multiplex PCR; TCRdb's copy has only in-frame clones and leaves some out. The sample holds tens of thousands of clones, approximately 94% seen once. Sequencing was performed on unstimulated CD4+ T cells sorted from spleen or lymph node cells, taken before transplant. This TCR came from a human donor who was the organ donor for an intestinal transplant.

For the CDR3, the DNA is TGTGCCAGCAGCTTAGGGACAGGCCACAATGAGCAGTTCTTC. This encodes CASSLGTGHNEQFF. This chain uses TRBV7-3 with TRBJ2-1, with 8 bases that match TRBD1. In germline, CDR1 is SGHTA, CDR2 FQGTGA. The CDR3 totals 14 residues. Losses at the gene ends were 2 bases for V and 5 bases for J; bases not matched to a gene: 2.